This paragraph reports one T cell receptor (beta chain). The target antigen is unknown. This entry belongs to a study of T cell responses to AZD1222 COVID-19 vaccine. Findings and caveats of the study: Recipients of two AZD1222 doses showed rising Spike-specific TCR breadth and depth.

Some clones are missing from TCRdb's copy, which holds only in-frame ones; the method was immunoSEQ multiplex PCR. This sample carries roughly 170,000 clones, about 92% of them seen once, and the ten largest clones take 0.9%. Trimming pared 0 bases from V and 5 bases from J, leaving 1 base between. The germline CDR1 and CDR2 sequences are SGHRS and YFSETQ. This CDR3 is 11 amino acids long. The V call is TRBV5-1, the J call TRBJ2-3, with D hard to call. The origin of this receptor is an adult in good health. The sequencing here drew on peripheral blood, taken on day 0 of AZD1222 vaccination. CDR3 sequence reads: CASSLEDTQYF. The CDR3 nucleotides are TGCGCCAGCAGCTTGGAAGATACGCAGTATTTT.